A single sample gave rise to the 14 T cell receptor beta chains below, sequenced in a study of shared clonotypes between healthy human individuals. Clones were read by immunoSEQ multiplex PCR, and TCRdb kept only the in-frame ones, dropping some. This sample carries about 1.1 million clones, 60% to 80% of them seen once, and the ten largest clones take almost 0.9%. The sample taken for sequencing was memory CD4+ T cells from PBMCs. Stated subset: CD45RA-negative fraction. These receptor sequences come from a man aged 18-30 years in good health. Some clones in this sample may be carry-over from other donors' samples.

This clone appeared once. The rearrangement links TRBV7-9 to TRBJ1-1; D gene unclear. The CDR3 totals 12 residues. The germline CDR1 and CDR2 sequences are SEHNR and FQNEAQ (reference sequence). Between the trimmed V and J ends, which lost 1 base and 12 bases, there was a span of 12 bases. The CDR3 sequence is CASSLGRAGTFF. CDR3 nucleotides: TGTGCCAGCAGCTTAGGGAGGGCCGGAACTTTCTTT.

The genes are TRBV7-2 and TRBJ2-7; 14 nucleotides match TRBD2. Unmatched junction bases numbered 4, after V lost 3 bases and J lost 6 bases. Germline CDR1 reads SGHTA; CDR2 reads FQGNSA. The CDR3 is 15 residues long. As DNA, the CDR3 is TGTGCCAGCAGCTTCGGAGGGACTAGCGGGAGCGAGCAGTACTTC. It is translated as CASSFGGTSGSEQYF.

This clone was seen at least ten times. This CDR3 is also generated by other DNA sequences in the sample. The rearrangement uses TRBV5-4 and TRBJ2-3; the match to TRBD2 covers 9 bases. CDR3 length equals 16 residues. Germline values: CDR1 SGHNT, CDR2 YYREEE (reference sequence). V trimming: 4 bases; J trimming: 0 bases; junction bases outside the gene matches: 6. CDR3 in DNA: TGTGCCAGCAGCAGGGGGCTAGCGGGAAGCACAGATACGCAGTATTTT. Protein: CASSRGLAGSTDTQYF. The full variable domain, completed using reference TRBV5-4 and TRBJ2-3, is ETGVTQSPTHLIKTRGQQVTLRCSSQSGHNTVSWYQQALGQGPQFIFQYYREEENGRGNFPPRFSGLQFPNYSSELNVNALELDDSALYLCASSRGLAGSTDTQYFGPGTRLTVL.

This clone was seen at least ten times. This chain uses TRBV7-2 with TRBJ2-3; D might be TRBD2 (5 bases). This CDR3 region has 12 residues. V lost 5 bases to trimming and J lost 6 bases, with 9 bases between them. Germline loops: CDR1 SGHTA, CDR2 FQGNSA. In nucleotides, the CDR3 is TGTGCCAGCAGCCTTAGCGAGGATACGCAGTATTTT. Translating gives CASSLSEDTQYF. Drawing the rest from reference TRBV7-2 and TRBJ2-3, the complete variable domain is GAGVSQSPSNKVTEKGKDVELRCDPISGHTALYWYRQSLGQGLEFLIYFQGNSAPDKSGLPSDRFSAERTGGSVSTLTIQRTQQEDSAVYLCASSLSEDTQYFGPGTRLTVL.

The chain uses TRBV18 and TRBJ1-4; a possible D gene is TRBD1 (6 bases). This CDR3 spans 16 amino acids. The germline V and J ends were trimmed by 6 bases and 2 bases, with 16 bases remaining between them. Looked up from germline, CDR1 is KGHSH and CDR2 is LQKENI. The CDR3 DNA sequence: TGTGCCAGCTCGGGGGCCAACTGGGGTACTAATGAAAAACTGTTTTTT. This sequence encodes CASSGANWGTNEKLFF.

The J gene is TRBJ2-2, the V gene TRBV5-1; weak D call: TRBD1 (6 bases). Germline V CDR1 and CDR2: SGHRS, YFSETQ. The V and J ends lost 2 bases and 4 bases respectively, with 18 bases between them. There are 17 residues in the CDR3. The CDR3 here is CASSLSPPGVGTGELFF. CDR3 sequence (DNA): TGCGCCAGCAGCTTATCCCCCCCAGGGGTTGGCACCGGGGAGCTGTTTTTT.

The chain uses TRBV7-2 and TRBJ1-3; TRBD1 matches at 7 bases. This CDR3 has 13 amino acids. CDR1 and CDR2 (germline): SGHTA, FQGNSA. J gave up 3 bases and V 9 bases, and 5 bases lay outside the gene matches. CDR3 region: CASYTGVGNTIYF. The CDR3 DNA is TGTGCCAGTTACACAGGGGTTGGAAACACCATATATTTT.

In its sample, this clone was seen a few times. This likely stems from a read error, as it lies one base from a far larger clone. The rearrangement links TRBV30 to TRBJ1-1; D possibly corresponds to TRBD1 (5 bases). V was trimmed by 3 bases and J by 5 bases, leaving 7 bases between them. In germline, CDR1 is GTSNPN, CDR2 SVGIG (reference sequence). This CDR3 is 11 amino acids long. The CDR3 DNA reads as TGTGCCTGGAGGGACACGACTGAAGCTTTCTTT. Translation: CAWRDTTEAFF.

The rearrangement uses TRBV6-5 and TRBJ2-7; D unclear. Germline lookup yields CDR1 MNHEY and CDR2 SVGAGI. CDR3 length: 14 residues. V lost 4 bases and J lost 0, with 10 bases in between. This CDR3 is CASSSGVGSYEQYF. CDR3 sequence (DNA): TGTGCCAGCAGTTCCGGAGTGGGCTCCTACGAGCAGTACTTC.

This chain links TRBV2 with TRBJ1-4; 9 bases line up with TRBD1. Germline V CDR1 and CDR2: SNHLY, FYNNEI. J lost 5 bases, V lost 7 bases, and 5 bases had no gene match. The CDR3 contains 14 residues. CDR3 bases: TGTGCCAGCAAGAAGACAGGGGGAAATGAAAAACTGTTTTTT. It specifies CASKKTGGNEKLFF.

This clone was observed a handful of times. The chain carries TRBV27 and TRBJ2-3; D remains ambiguous. CDR1 is MNHEY and CDR2 is SMNVEV in the germline V gene (reference sequence). CDR3 size: 13 residues. Trimming removed 5 bases at V and 4 bases at J, with 10 bases between. CDR3 in amino acids: CASSTRRADTQYF. CDR3 sequence (DNA): TGTGCCAGCAGTACTCGGCGTGCAGATACGCAGTATTTT.

The genes are TRBV7-2 and TRBJ2-7, with a possible D match to TRBD1 (6 bases). The germline V gene has CDR1 SGHTA and CDR2 FQGNSA. Trimming took 1 base from V and 9 from J, leaving 22 bases between them. The CDR3 has 16 amino acids. The CDR3 region has the DNA TGTGCCAGCAGCTTAGTACCACAGGGTTTAATGGACGGGCAGTACTTC. Translating gives CASSLVPQGLMDGQYF. The complete variable domain, with remaining parts taken from reference TRBV7-2 and TRBJ2-7, reads GAGVSQSPSNKVTEKGKDVELRCDPISGHTALYWYRQSLGQGLEFLIYFQGNSAPDKSGLPSDRFSAERTGGSVSTLTIQRTQQEDSAVYLCASSLVPQGLMDGQYFGPGTRLTVT.

The rearrangement joins TRBV19 to TRBJ2-7; D gene uncertain. CDR1 and CDR2 from the germline V gene are LNHDA and SQIVND (reference sequence). Trimming removed 1 base at V and 3 bases at J, with 7 bases between. The CDR3 loop spans 13 amino acids. CDR3 sequence reads: CASSIATGYEQYF. CDR3 DNA: TGTGCCAGTAGTATAGCCACGGGCTACGAGCAGTACTTC.

Only one count was recorded for this clone. The V and J genes are TRBV7-9 and TRBJ2-7, with TRBD2 as a possible D gene (6 bases). CDR1 and CDR2 (germline): SEHNR, FQNEAQ (reference sequence). Trimming took off 4 bases at V and 1 base at J, with 11 bases between the two ends. CDR3 length: 14 residues. CDR3 amino acids: CASSWDLGSYEQYF. DNA for the CDR3: TGTGCCAGCAGCTGGGACTTGGGATCCTACGAGCAGTACTTC.